The T cell receptor beta chain under discussion was sequenced for a study of T cell responses to AZD1222 COVID-19 vaccine. About the research overall: The study pooled second doses at about 4 or about 12 weeks.

Assay used: immunoSEQ multiplex PCR; TCRdb lists only in-frame clones, some missing. Among some 94,000 clones listed, around 94% were seen once. Broader study findings: Along spike, vaccine-associated CD4 TCRs were found throughout, with dominance at 160-218 and 743-854. With two AZD1222 doses given, Spike-specific TCR breadth and depth both rose. The reported proportion of spike-specific TCRs targeting unmutated variant regions was nearly half.

Comments on this clone: The antigen remains undetermined.

The CDR3 spans 15 residues. Germline values: CDR1 SNHLY, CDR2 FYNNEI. V lost 6 bases, J lost 3 bases, and 4 bases stayed unmatched. The V and J genes are TRBV2 and TRBJ2-1, with TRBD2 identical over 11 bases. The sample here was peripheral blood, taken on day 0 of AZD1222 vaccination. The sequence derives from an adult in good health. CDR3 amino acids: CASRELAGGYNEQFF. DNA for the CDR3: TGTGCCAGCAGGGAGCTAGCGGGAGGCTACAATGAGCAGTTCTTC.